This T cell receptor (beta chain) was identified in a study of shared clonotypes between healthy human individuals. Study-wide background: With ages of 18 to 49, the donors were two women and three men. Per-donor plates numbered three CD4 naive, three CD4 memory, two CD8 naive and one CD8 memory.

About this clone: Its antigen is as yet unknown.

V gave up 0 bases and J gave up 4 bases, with 10 bases separating them. CDR1 and CDR2 from the germline V gene are MNHEY and SMNVEV (reference sequence). This CDR3 has 15 amino acids. General observations from the study: Compared with clonotypes that all four donors shared, non-shared clonotypes had lower generation probabilities.

Sorted-subset replicate PCRs used around 200 ng of genomic DNA. This amount corresponded to approximately 30,000 T cell genomes. The protocol was immunoSEQ multiplex PCR, while the TCRdb copy is restricted to in-frame clones and leaves out a portion. The table has around 600,000 clones, 95% to 98% seen once. Naive CD8 cells lacked CD45RO and underwent positive selection for CCR7, leaving out terminally differentiated effector memory CD45RA+ cells. This chain links TRBV27 with TRBJ2-1, with a weak D call TRBD2 (6 bases). The sequenced sample consisted of naive CD8+ T cells sorted from blood. The sequence came from a man under 40 in good health. CDR3 sequence (DNA): TGTGCCAGCAGTTTATCCCGGGACTTATACAATGAGCAGTTCTTC. Protein sequence: CASSLSRDLYNEQFF.